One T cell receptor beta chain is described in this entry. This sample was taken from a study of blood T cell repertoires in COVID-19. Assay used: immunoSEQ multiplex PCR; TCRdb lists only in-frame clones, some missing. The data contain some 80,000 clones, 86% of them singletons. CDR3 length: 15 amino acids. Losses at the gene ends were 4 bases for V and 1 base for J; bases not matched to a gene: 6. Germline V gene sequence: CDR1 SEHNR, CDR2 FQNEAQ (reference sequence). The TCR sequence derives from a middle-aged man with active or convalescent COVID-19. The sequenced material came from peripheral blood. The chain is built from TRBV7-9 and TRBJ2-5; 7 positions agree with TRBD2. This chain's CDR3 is CASSSPGRGQETQYF. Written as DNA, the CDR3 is TGTGCCAGCAGCTCCCCGGGGAGGGGCCAAGAGACCCAGTACTTC.